This T cell receptor beta chain comes out of a study of blood T cell repertoires in COVID-19. This table comes from immunoSEQ multiplex PCR, and its TCRdb copy is limited to in-frame clones, with some not included. The sample has about 120,000 clones, 81% seen once. The sample was peripheral blood. The sequence derives from a human donor in a cohort sampled during active COVID-19.

The DNA for the CDR3 is TGTGCCAGCAGCTCACAGGGGGACACTGAAGCTTTCTTT. It translates to CASSSQGDTEAFF. The V gene is TRBV7-9, the J gene TRBJ1-1, with 8 positions matching TRBD1. V shed 4 bases and J 3 bases; nucleotides not matched to a gene: 1. Germline V CDR1 and CDR2: SEHNR, FQNEAQ (reference sequence). This CDR3 comprises 13 residues.